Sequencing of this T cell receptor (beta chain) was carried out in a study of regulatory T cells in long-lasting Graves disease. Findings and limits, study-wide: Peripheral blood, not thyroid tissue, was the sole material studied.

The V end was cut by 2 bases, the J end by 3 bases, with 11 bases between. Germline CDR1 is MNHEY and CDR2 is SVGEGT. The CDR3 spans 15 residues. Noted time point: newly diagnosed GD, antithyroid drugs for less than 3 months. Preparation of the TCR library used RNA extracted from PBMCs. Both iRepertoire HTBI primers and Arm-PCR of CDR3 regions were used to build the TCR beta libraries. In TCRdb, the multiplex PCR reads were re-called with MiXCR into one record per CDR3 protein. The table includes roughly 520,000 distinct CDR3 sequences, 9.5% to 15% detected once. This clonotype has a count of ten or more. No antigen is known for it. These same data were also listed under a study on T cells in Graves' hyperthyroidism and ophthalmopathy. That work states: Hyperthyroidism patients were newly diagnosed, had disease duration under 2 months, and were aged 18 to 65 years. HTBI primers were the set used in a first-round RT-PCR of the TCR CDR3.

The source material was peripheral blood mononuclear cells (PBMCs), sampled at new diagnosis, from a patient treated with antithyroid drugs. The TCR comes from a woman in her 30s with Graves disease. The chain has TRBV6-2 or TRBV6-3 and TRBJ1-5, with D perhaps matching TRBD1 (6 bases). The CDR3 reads CASSYVGGPNQPQHF. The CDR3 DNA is TGTGCCAGCAGTTACGTAGGGGGTCCCAATCAGCCCCAGCATTTT.